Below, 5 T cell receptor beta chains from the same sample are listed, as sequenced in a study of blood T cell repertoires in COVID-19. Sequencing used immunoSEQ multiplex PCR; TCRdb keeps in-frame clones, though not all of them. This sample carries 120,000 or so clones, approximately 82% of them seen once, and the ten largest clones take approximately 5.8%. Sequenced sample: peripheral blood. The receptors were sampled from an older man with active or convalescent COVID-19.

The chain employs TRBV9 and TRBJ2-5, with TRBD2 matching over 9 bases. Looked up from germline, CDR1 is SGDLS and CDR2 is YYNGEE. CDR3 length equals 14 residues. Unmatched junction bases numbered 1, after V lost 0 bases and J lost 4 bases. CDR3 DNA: TGTGCCAGCAGCGTAGGGCGGGGGGGAGAGACCCAGTACTTC. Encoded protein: CASSVGRGGETQYF.

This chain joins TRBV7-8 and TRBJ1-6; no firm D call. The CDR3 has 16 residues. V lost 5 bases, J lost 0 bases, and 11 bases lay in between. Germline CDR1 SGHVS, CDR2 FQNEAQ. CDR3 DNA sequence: TGTGCCAGCAGCCTGCTGAGTAGCTCCTATAATTCACCCCTCCACTTT. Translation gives CASSLLSSSYNSPLHF.

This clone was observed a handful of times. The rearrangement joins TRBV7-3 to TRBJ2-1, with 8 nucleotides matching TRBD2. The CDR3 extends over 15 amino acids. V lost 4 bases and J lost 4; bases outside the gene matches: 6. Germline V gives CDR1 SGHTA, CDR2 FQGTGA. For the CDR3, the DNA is TGTGCCAGCAGCTCGATAGCGGGATCATACAATGAGCAGTTCTTC. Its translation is CASSSIAGSYNEQFF.

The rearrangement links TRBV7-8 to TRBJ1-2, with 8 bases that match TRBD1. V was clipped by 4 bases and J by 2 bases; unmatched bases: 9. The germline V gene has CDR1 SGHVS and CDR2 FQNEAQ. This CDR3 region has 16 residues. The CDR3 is CASSSVMTGENYGYTF. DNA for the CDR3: TGTGCCAGCAGCTCGGTCATGACAGGGGAGAACTATGGCTACACCTTC.

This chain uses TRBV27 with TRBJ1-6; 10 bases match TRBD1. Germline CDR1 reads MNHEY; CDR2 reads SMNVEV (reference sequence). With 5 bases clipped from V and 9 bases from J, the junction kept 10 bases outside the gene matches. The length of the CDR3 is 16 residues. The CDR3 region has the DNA TGTGCCAGCAGTCCCGACAGGGGGCGGTTTGGTTCACCCCTCCACTTT. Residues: CASSPDRGRFGSPLHF.